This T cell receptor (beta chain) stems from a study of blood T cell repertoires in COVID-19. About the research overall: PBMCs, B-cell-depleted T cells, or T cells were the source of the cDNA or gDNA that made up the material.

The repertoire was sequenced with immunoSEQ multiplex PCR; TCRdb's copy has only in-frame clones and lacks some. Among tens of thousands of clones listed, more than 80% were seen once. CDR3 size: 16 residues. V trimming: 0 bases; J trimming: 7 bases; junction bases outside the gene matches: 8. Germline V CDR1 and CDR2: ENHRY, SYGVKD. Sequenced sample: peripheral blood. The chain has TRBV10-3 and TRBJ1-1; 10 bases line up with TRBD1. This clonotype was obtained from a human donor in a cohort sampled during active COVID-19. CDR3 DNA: TGTGCCATCAGTGAGTCAGGGGGGACAGGGGTACGTGAAGCTTTCTTT. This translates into CAISESGGTGVREAFF.